The clone carrying this T cell receptor (beta chain) was recorded many times. Its antigen is still unknown. The record originates from a study of identical twins. V was clipped by 3 bases and J by 1 base; unmatched bases: 7. The CDR3 totals 16 residues. The germline gives CDR1 SQVTM, CDR2 ANQGSEA. Using its own MiXCR run on the 5' RACE reads, TCRdb lists one record per CDR3 protein. The sample includes about 690,000 distinct CDR3 sequences, 21% of them seen just once. General study points: Excess low generation probability was seen in twin-shared out-of-frame alpha sequences. Weaker excess twin sharing was seen among beta out-of-frame sequences.

These data were also reused for a study on T cells expressing NK-cell markers. From that second work: The eight sequenced donors comprised seven who were HCMV-seropositive and one who was seronegative. These clonotypes additionally ranked first within the CD3+CD56-NKG2C+ fraction of a few donors.

The sequence was collected from a woman younger than 35 in good health. The genes are TRBV29-1 and TRBJ2-1, with 9 nucleotides matching TRBD2. Material: PBMCs. CDR3 nucleotide sequence: TGCAGCGTTGAGCATTTGGCGGGGGGGTCCTACAATGAGCAGTTCTTC. Encoded protein: CSVEHLAGGSYNEQFF.